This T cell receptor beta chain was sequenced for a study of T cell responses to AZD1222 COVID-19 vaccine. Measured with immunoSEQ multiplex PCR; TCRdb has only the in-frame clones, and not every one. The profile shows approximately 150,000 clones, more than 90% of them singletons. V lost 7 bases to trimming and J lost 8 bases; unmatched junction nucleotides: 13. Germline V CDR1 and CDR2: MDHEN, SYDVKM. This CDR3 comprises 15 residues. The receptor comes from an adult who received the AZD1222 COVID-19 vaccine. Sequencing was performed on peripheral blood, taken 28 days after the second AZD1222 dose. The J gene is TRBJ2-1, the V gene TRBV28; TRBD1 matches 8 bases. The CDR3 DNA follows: TGTGCCAGCACATCGCAAGGACAGGGTTGGGATGAGCAGTTCTTC. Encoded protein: CASTSQGQGWDEQFF.